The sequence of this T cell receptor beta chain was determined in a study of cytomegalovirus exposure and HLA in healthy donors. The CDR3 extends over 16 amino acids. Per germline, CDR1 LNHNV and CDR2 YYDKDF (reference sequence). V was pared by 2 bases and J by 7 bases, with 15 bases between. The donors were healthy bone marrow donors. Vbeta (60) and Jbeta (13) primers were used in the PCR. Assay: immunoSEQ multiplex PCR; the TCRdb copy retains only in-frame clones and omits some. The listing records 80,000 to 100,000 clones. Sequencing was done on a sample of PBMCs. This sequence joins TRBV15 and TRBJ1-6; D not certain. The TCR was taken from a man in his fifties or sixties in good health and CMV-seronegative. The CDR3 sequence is CATSRRLGFGNSPLHF. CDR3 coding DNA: TGTGCCACCAGCAGACGATTGGGTTTCGGGAATTCACCCCTCCACTTT.